The sequence of this TCR beta chain was determined in a study of blood T cell repertoires in COVID-19. Study overall: COVID-19 samples, acute and convalescent, were from the United States, Italy and Spain.

Seattle patient enrollment occurred during active infection, with longitudinal follow-up thereafter. Germline V CDR1 and CDR2: LGHDT, YNNKEL (reference sequence). V was clipped by 6 bases and J by 4 bases; unmatched bases: 6. This CDR3 is built from 15 residues. Original handling: Reference gene primer amplification gave nucleated cell count estimates. Using immunoSEQ multiplex PCR, the repertoire was profiled, and TCRdb retains in-frame clones only, with some absent. That table supplies the V and J calls and clone size; D and trimming were determined from the DNA. The sample includes some 200,000 clones, 87% of them seen just once.

The material sequenced was peripheral blood. The chain links TRBV3-1 (or the pseudogene TRBV3-2) to TRBJ2-1; TRBD2 matches 10 bases. The TCR originated in a woman in her 70s with COVID-19, enrolled during active disease. CDR3 residues: CASRPSGREYNEQFF. CDR3 bases: TGTGCCAGCAGGCCGAGCGGGAGGGAGTACAATGAGCAGTTCTTC.